This T cell receptor beta chain derives from a study of breast tumors, draining lymph nodes, adjacent tissues. This clonotype was detected ten times or more. Its cognate antigen is unknown. Study-wide findings and caveats: Tumor and nontumor repertoires were significantly more similar in luminal-like than in basal-like breast cancer. Findings are consistent with lymph node origin and intratumoral expansion of most tumor T cells.

Samples came from axillary lymph nodes draining the breast cancer. Trimming cost V 6 bases and J 3 bases, with 9 bases left between them. Germline V lookup: CDR1 SQVTM, CDR2 ANQGSEA. The CDR3 length is 12 residues. TCRdb re-analysed the multiplex PCR reads in MiXCR, keeping a single row per CDR3 protein. The table includes about 200,000 distinct CDR3 sequences, 34% detected once. V usage is TRBV29-1 and J usage is TRBJ1-3; D unresolved. The sequence was collected from a female donor with breast cancer. Some clones in this sample may be carry-over from other donors' samples. Source material: axillary lymph node tissue. CDR3 coding DNA: TGCAGCGTCGAGGAAAATGGAAACACCATATATTTT. As protein: CSVEENGNTIYF.